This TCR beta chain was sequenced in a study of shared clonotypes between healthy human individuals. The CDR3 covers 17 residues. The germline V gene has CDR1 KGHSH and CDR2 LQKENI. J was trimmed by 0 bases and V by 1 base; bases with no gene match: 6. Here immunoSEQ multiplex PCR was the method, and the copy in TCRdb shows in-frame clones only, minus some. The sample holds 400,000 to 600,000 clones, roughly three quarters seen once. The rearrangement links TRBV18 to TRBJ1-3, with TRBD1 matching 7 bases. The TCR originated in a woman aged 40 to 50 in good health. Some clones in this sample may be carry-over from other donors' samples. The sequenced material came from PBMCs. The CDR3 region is CASSPRGRDSSGNTIYF. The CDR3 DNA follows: TGTGCCAGCTCACCACGTGGCCGGGACAGCTCTGGAAACACCATATATTTT.